The T cell receptor (beta chain) under discussion was sequenced for a study of cytomegalovirus exposure and HLA in healthy donors (TCRdb year 2017). Regarding the study in general: According to an earlier analysis of 587 of the donors, 200 million or so T cells yielded over 100 million unique TCR beta sequences and about 280 Gb of sequence data. About 330 gigabases of sequencing data and around 80 million unique TCR sequences made up an early release that covered fewer than 650 HLA-typed donors. Of the 300 to 450 genotyped donors, roughly 80% were placed in the genetic ancestry cluster associated with self-reported Caucasian donors. The aim of the study was to test whether cataloging public T cell receptors could identify signatures of past pathogen exposure. Using immunosequencing, the study profiled T cell repertoires from 640 or so subjects and related those repertoires to cytomegalovirus serostatus. Along with the roughly 610-subject first cohort, a separate validation cohort of more than 90 different subjects was used. To predict cytomegalovirus infection status, the study brought together high-throughput TCR immunosequencing, statistical association of individual TCRs with disease status, and machine learning. To study patterns of TCR occurrence, a later analysis re-analyzed previously published TCR beta repertoires from more than 550 donors and added high-resolution HLA genotyping. In the later analysis, no new phenotypic data were used to find candidate immune exposures; instead, reliance was placed on TCR beta sequences and their occurrence across donors. An earlier analysis of 450 to 750 of the donors used high-throughput TCR beta sequencing to judge whether each TCR beta V gene segment behaved as functional or pseudogenic. Donor age, sex, ethnicity and CMV serostatus were compiled together with the repertoire data. Genome-wide SNP genotypes for about three fifths of the roughly 670 donors were used in a later genetic analysis, which treated that subset as a discovery cohort. All discovery cohort repertoires had been generated using a single sequencing platform. Class I and class II HLA loci were covered by the typing at four-digit resolution. The number of donors typed differed by locus, with 629-630 for A, B, C, DRB1 and DQB1, around 560 for DQA1, 606 for DPA1, and approximately 470 for DPB1. Several DR-DQ haplotypes were treated as single units for association and clustering because of strong linkage in the cohort. Across about 370 genotyped donors of the cohort, an average of approximately 200,000 unique TCR beta nucleotide sequences per donor were sequenced, and roughly 17% of those sequences were non-productive.

The library was made by the immunoSEQ multiplex PCR assay. For the multiplex PCR, a mixture combining 60 forward primers for TCR Vbeta segments and 13 reverse primers for TCR Jbeta segments was used. A multiplex PCR assay on genomic DNA amplified the CDR3 region of rearranged TCR beta genes. The Illumina HiSeq System was used to sequence the amplified TCR beta libraries as 87-base-pair reads. Per the source publication's procedure: Across the 600 to 700 repertoires, a later analysis counted tens of millions of unique TCR beta chains, 9.5 million to 13 million of which were shared by at least two donors. To remove PCR and sequencing errors, raw reads were error-corrected and collapsed into unique sequences using a nearest-neighbor algorithm that merged closely related sequences. CDR3 sequences were aligned to IMGT reference sequences to assign V, D and J gene segments. For a sequence to be retained, at least a six-nucleotide match to both a V gene segment and a J gene segment was required. A rearrangement counted as productive if the CDR3 had no stop codons and remained in frame with V and J, and every other rearrangement counted as non-productive. Following IMGT convention, CDR3 was defined as the stretch from the second conserved V-encoded cysteine to the conserved J-encoded phenylalanine. The earlier analysis of 587 of the donors excluded any sequence lacking an unambiguous match to a single V gene segment. An earlier analysis of fewer than 750 of the donors classified V segments as functional when productive rearrangements were above 56.7% and as segregating when the standard deviation between donors was above 5%. To diagnose cytomegalovirus status from the catalog of TCR beta chain sequences, a statistical classification framework was built. In a later analysis, V and J genes were assigned by comparing TCR nucleotide sequences against IMGT/GENE-DB human TR gene sequences. In a later analysis, CDR3 sequences and most-parsimonious VDJ recombination scenarios were assigned using the TCRdist pipeline. In a later analysis, each TCR beta chain was defined by its CDR3 amino acid sequence together with its V-gene family, and reads without a unique V-gene family were excluded. As a way to deal with suspected cross-contamination and a sequencing artifact, a later analysis dropped 592 nucleotide sequences that were highly shared and had low generation probability. A later analysis calculated a clonal expansion index for each public chain from normalized within-repertoire ranks of inferred template counts. A later analysis computed generation probabilities with a VDJ recombination model fitted to out-of-frame rearrangements, and checked the results against IGoR. A later analysis scored TCR-TCR, TCR-HLA and TCR-CMV co-occurrence with hypergeometric tests, applying a repertoire-size bias correction to TCR pairs. In a later analysis, false discovery rates were estimated by permuting HLA or CMV assignments 20 times. In a later analysis, co-occurring TCRs were grouped with DBSCAN, and TCRdist sequence similarity was added when clustering was performed within HLA-allele-positive subsets. For co-occurrence clustering, repertoires with fewer than 30,000 or more than 120,000 public chains were excluded, along with about five repertoires with anomalous nucleotide sharing. This is the immuneACCESS table as TCRdb keeps it, with only in-frame sequences that have V and J called. A part of the clones is gone; compared with another copy, unresolved V genes explain less than half, and the rest is unexplained. V and J calls and clone size come straight from that table; D and trimming were deduced from the DNA. The sample table holds about 190,000 clones, of which almost 75% were seen once. Of the sample, approximately 3.1% is held by the ten largest clones.

Counted from cysteine to phenylalanine, this CDR3 has 11 amino acids. Just the 33-base CDR3 DNA is kept, in frame starting at base 1. Cut back by 5 bases and 6 bases, the V and J ends lie 9 bases apart. Per the germline V gene, SGHRS is the CDR1 and YFSETQ is the CDR2. What the authors observed across the whole study: Correlated functional status among segregating V segments might be attributable to linkage disequilibrium, but an unknown experimental factor could not be ruled out. When HLA alleles, especially DR and DQ, strongly co-occurred, TCR associations were difficult to assign to individual alleles. An earlier analysis of approximately 570 of the donors showed that most TCR beta V segments appeared in productive rearrangements either about 90% or about 30% of the time, which broadly matched IMGT annotations. Three of the identified cytomegalovirus-associated TCR beta chains were confirmed in vitro to be specific for cytomegalovirus antigens. The authors suggested that the approach could potentially be generalized to other disease states and immunological phenotypes. According to a later analysis, TCR association rates differed among HLA loci, with DRB1 alleles showing the most associated TCRs and HLA-C alleles showing the fewest. The study gave a list of 150 to 200 TCR beta chains associated with cytomegalovirus. Approximately 18 rarely observed V segments, including chromosome 9 orphons, were excluded from the earlier analysis of some 590 of the donors because counts were too low. Specific HLA alleles were associated with 18,000 or so TCR beta sequences at a false discovery rate of 0.05 in a later analysis. CMV serostatus was the only immune exposure information available for the cohort. Presence/absence analyses assumed roughly uniform sequencing depth across donors, an assumption that may not hold. A group of highly shared sequence variants was considered likely to be a technical artifact of the sequencing pipeline. In a later analysis, HLA-associated TCR beta chains showed more clonal expansion and lower generation probabilities than non-associated chains that were equally common. Because some donors lacked HLA typing at each locus, the association tests relied only on the typed subset. Because the 87-base-pair reads could not distinguish some IMGT-functional V segments, including TRBV6-2 and TRBV6-3, those segments were excluded. A later genetic analysis reported fewer N-insertions in productive TCRs among donors in an Asian-associated ancestry cluster than the roughly 620-donor mean. A later analysis reported that several top co-occurrence clusters appeared linked to parvovirus B19, influenza, CMV and Epstein-Barr virus. Most TCR sequences were observed very rarely across donors, whereas some public TCRs were present in many individuals. In a later analysis, most CMV-associated TCR beta chains were found to appear HLA-restricted, with HLA associations seemingly driven largely by CMV exposure. Cytomegalovirus status was reported to be diagnosed by the classifier with high specificity and sensitivity in both the original and validation cohorts. The cohort was sequenced for TCR beta chains only, and without alpha or paired-chain data the features that could be detected were limited. A further reported finding was that TCR beta sequences accurately predicted the HLA-A and HLA-B alleles for most subjects in the first cohort. V-gene and J-gene trimming of TCR beta chains was associated with a missense DCLRE1C variant in a later genetic analysis, and the association was replicated in an independent cohort.

The cohort was made up of 666 healthy bone marrow donors. Cohort members were all nominally healthy when sampled, although unrecorded immune exposures were likely present. The donor was CMV seropositive and was included in the group of 289 seropositive cohort members. A peripheral blood sample was collected from each donor, and TCR beta sequencing was performed on peripheral blood mononuclear cells. Genomic DNA extraction from the blood cell samples was performed with the Qiagen DNeasy Blood Extraction Kit. Worth noting for this clone: No cognate antigen has been identified for it. No base-level quality is on record; no much larger clone is a single base apart.

The sample taken for sequencing was PBMCs. The chain employs TRBV5-1 and TRBJ2-7; TRBD1 is possibly the D segment (5 matching bases). The receptor's source is a woman aged 25 to 39 in good health and CMV-seropositive. This receptor carries the CDR3 CASRLGLEQYF. The bases are TGCGCCAGCAGGCTGGGGCTCGAGCAGTACTTC.